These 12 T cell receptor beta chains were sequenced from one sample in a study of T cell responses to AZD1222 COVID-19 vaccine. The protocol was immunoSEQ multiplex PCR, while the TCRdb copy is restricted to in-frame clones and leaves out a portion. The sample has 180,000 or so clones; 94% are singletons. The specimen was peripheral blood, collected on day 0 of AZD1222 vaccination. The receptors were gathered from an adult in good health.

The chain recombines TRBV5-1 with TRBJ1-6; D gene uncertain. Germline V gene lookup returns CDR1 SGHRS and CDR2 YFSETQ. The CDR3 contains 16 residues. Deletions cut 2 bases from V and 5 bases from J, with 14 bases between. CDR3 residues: CASSFDVERNNSPLHF. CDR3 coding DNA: TGCGCCAGCAGCTTTGACGTTGAACGGAATAATTCACCCCTCCACTTT.

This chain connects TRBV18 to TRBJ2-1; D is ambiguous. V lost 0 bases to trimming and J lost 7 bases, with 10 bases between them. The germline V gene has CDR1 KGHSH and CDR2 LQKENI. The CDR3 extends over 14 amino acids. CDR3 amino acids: CASSPPGSGNEQFF. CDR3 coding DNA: TGTGCCAGCTCACCACCGGGATCTGGGAATGAGCAGTTCTTC.

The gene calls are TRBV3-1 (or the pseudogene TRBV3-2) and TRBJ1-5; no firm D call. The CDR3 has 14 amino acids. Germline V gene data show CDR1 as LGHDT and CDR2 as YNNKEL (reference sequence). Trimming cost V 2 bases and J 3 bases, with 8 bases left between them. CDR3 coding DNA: TGTGCCAGCAGCCAAAGTCAGTACAATCAGCCCCAGCATTTT. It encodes CASSQSQYNQPQHF.

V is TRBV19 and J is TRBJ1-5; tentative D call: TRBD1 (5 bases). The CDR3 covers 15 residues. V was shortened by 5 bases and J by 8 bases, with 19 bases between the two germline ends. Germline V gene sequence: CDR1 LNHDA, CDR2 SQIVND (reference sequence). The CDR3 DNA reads TGTGCCAGTAGTCAGGCAGGGAAATGGTTAGAGCCCCAGCATTTT. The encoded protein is CASSQAGKWLEPQHF. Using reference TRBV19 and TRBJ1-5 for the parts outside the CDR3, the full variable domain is DGGITQSPKYLFRKEGQNVTLSCEQNLNHDAMYWYRQDPGQGLRLIYYSQIVNDFQKGDIAEGYSVSREKKESFPLTVTSAQKNPTAFYLCASSQAGKWLEPQHFGDGTRLSIL.

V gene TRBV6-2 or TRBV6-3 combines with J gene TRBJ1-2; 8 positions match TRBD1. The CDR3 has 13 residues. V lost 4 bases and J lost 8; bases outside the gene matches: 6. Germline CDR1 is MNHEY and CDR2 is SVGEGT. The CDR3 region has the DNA TGTGCCAGCAGTTCCGGACAGGGTGGCGGCTACACCTTC. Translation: CASSSGQGGGYTF.

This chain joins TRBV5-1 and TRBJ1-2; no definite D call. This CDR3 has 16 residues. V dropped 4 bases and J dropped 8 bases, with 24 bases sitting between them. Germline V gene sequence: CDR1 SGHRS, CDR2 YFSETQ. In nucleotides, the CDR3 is TGCGCCAGCAGCCGGACCCTCTTTACGTTCCTACTCGGCTACACCTTC. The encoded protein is CASSRTLFTFLLGYTF.

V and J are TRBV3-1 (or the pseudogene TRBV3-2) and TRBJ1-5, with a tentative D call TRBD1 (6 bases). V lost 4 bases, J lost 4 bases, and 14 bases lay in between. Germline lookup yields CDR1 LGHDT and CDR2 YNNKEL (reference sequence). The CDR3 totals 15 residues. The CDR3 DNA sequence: TGTGCCAGCAGCCCGAGCGGACAGCAAAATCAGCCCCAGCATTTT. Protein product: CASSPSGQQNQPQHF.

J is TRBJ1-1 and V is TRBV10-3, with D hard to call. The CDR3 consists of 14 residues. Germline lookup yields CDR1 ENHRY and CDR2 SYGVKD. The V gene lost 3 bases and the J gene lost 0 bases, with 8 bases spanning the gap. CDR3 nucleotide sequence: TGTGCCATCAGTGACAGGCTTATGAACACTGAAGCTTTCTTT. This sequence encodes CAISDRLMNTEAFF.

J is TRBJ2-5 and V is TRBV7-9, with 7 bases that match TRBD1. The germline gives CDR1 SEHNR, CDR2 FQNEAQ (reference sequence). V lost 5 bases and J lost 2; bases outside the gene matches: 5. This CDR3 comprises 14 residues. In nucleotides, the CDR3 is TGTGCCAGCAGCGTGACAGGGAGACAAGAGACCCAGTACTTC. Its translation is CASSVTGRQETQYF.

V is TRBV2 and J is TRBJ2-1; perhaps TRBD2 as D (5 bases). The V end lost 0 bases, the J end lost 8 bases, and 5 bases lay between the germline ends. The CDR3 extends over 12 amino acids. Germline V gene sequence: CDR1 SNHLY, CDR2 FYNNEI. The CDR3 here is CASSEAGDEQFF. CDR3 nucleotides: TGTGCCAGCAGTGAAGCCGGGGATGAGCAGTTCTTC. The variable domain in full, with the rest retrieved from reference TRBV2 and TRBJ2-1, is EPEVTQTPSHQVTQMGQEVILRCVPISNHLYFYWYRQILGQKVEFLVSFYNNEISEKSEIFDDQFSVERPDGSNFTLKIRSTKLEDSAMYFCASSEAGDEQFFGPGTRLTVL.

Written as DNA, the CDR3 is TGTGCCAGCAGCCCGAAGGACAGGGCATCCACTGAAGCTTTCTTT. Its protein is CASSPKDRASTEAFF. The V and J genes are TRBV7-9 and TRBJ1-1; 8 positions match TRBD1. The V gene end was trimmed by 5 bases and the J gene end by 4 bases; junction bases not matched to a gene: 9. There are 15 residues in the CDR3. CDR1 is SEHNR, CDR2 FQNEAQ, per germline (reference sequence). Based on the CDR3 plus reference TRBV7-9 and TRBJ1-1, the full variable domain is DTGVSQNPRHKITKRGQNVTFRCDPISEHNRLYWYRQTLGQGPEFLTYFQNEAQLEKSRLLSDRFSAERPKGSFSTLEIQRTEQGDSAMYLCASSPKDRASTEAFFGQGTRLTVV.

This chain's CDR3 is CASSPDREGAFF. The CDR3, as DNA: TGTGCCAGCTCACCGGACAGGGAAGGAGCTTTCTTT. The chain uses TRBV18 and TRBJ1-1; 8 nucleotides align to TRBD1. The V gene end was trimmed by 3 bases and the J gene end by 10 bases; junction bases not matched to a gene: 4. CDR3 length equals 12 residues. From germline, CDR1 is KGHSH and CDR2 LQKENI.